This note documents a single TCR beta chain sequence. The protocol was immunoSEQ multiplex PCR, while the TCRdb copy is restricted to in-frame clones and leaves out a portion. The data hold tens of thousands of clones, with over 85% observed a single time. This record comes from a study of human thymus T cells. Germline lookup yields CDR1 SGHRS and CDR2 YFSETQ. V dropped 4 bases and J dropped 6 bases, with 16 bases sitting between them. The CDR3 is 15 residues long. Sequenced material: blood. The V call is TRBV5-1, the J call TRBJ2-2; possible D gene TRBD2, 7 bases. This clonotype originated in a boy in the first two years of life with a congenital heart defect but otherwise immunologically healthy. CDR3 DNA: TGCGCCAGCAGCGGGGGGGCAAAGGGGCCCGGGGAGCTGTTTTTT. Translation: CASSGGAKGPGELFF.